The rows below give T cell receptor beta chains drawn from one sample of a study of T cells in Graves' hyperthyroidism and ophthalmopathy. TCRdb re-derived calls from the multiplex PCR reads in MiXCR, one entry per CDR3 protein. The table has more than 500,000 distinct CDR3 sequences, around 15% seen once. Sequencing used blood. These receptors came from a woman aged 40-49 years with Graves' hyperthyroidism. Both conserved end residues are part of each CDR3. D genes are given only for firm matches. Expanded clones get a size class; other rows say once, few or many, or leave the size out.

few,TRBD1,TRBJ1-2,TRBV9,TGTGCCAGCAGCGTAGGCGAAGGGGGCATTGGCTACACCTTC,CASSVGEGGIGYTF
many,NA,TRBJ2-2,TRBV7-2,TGTGCCAGCAGCTTAGCCGGGGACCAAACCTACGGAACCGGGGAGCTGTTTTTT,CASSLAGDQTYGTGELFF
many,NA,TRBJ2-5,TRBV18,TGTGCCAGCTCACCGGTCAGGGAAGAGACCCAGTACTTC,CASSPVREETQYF
many,NA,TRBJ2-7,TRBV2,TGTGCCAGCAGTGAGCCCGGACAGGGCGGGGGATACGAGCAGTACTTC,CASSEPGQGGGYEQYF
many,NA,TRBJ1-1,TRBV15,TGTGCCACCAGCAGAGATCCCCCAGGGATGAACACTGAAGCTTTCTTT,CATSRDPPGMNTEAFF
few,TRBD2,TRBJ2-1,TRBV18,TGTGCCAGCTCACGGGTAGCGGGAGGCTTCAGCTCCTACAATGAGCAGTTCTTC,CASSRVAGGFSSYNEQFF
NA,NA,TRBJ1-5,TRBV10-2,TGCGCCAGCAGTGAGGATCCAGACTCCAATCAGCCCCAGCATTTT,CASSEDPDSNQPQHF
NA,NA,TRBJ2-7,TRBV6-2/TRBV6-3,TGTGCCTGCATCAGCGACAGAACCTACGAGCAGTACTTC,CACISDRTYEQYF
NA,NA,TRBJ1-3,TRBV28,TGTGCCAGCAGTGGACTGCTGGGAAACACCATATATTTT,CASSGLLGNTIYF
many,NA,TRBJ2-1,TRBV12-5,TGTGCTAGTGGTACCTTCGTTCAGGTGAGCTCCTACAATGAGCAGTTCTTC,CASGTFVQVSSYNEQFF
few,NA,TRBJ1-3,TRBV28,TGTGCCAGCAGTTTTGCCAGAGGGGGAAACACCATATATTTT,CASSFARGGNTIYF
NA,NA,TRBJ2-2,TRBV20-1,TGTAGTGCTATTAAAACCGGGGAGCTGTTTTTT,CSAIKTGELFF
few,NA,TRBJ2-2,TRBV19,TGTGCCAGTAGTATAGCGACGGGAGCCGGGGAGCTGTTTTTT,CASSIATGAGELFF
many,NA,TRBJ1-2,TRBV3-1,TGTGCCAGCAGCCAAGAGAATTTCTATGGCTACACCTTC,CASSQENFYGYTF
few,NA,TRBJ1-2,TRBV5-1,TGCGCCAGCAGCGACACTTATGGCTACACCTTC,CASSDTYGYTF
many,NA,TRBJ2-3,TRBV27,TGTGCCAGCAGTTTAAGGCTGAATACCAGCACAGATACGCAGTATTTT,CASSLRLNTSTDTQYF
NA,TRBD2,TRBJ2-1,TRBV5-1,TGCGCCAGCAGCTTGGTGGCGGGAGTGAACAATGAGCAGTTCTTC,CASSLVAGVNNEQFF
many,TRBD1,TRBJ1-1,TRBV19,TGTGCCAGTAGAGACAGGGGGCCTAGCGACACTGAAGCTTTCTTT,CASRDRGPSDTEAFF
many,TRBD1,TRBJ1-5,TRBV28,TGTGCCAGCAGTTCAACAGGGGATGGTCAGCCCCAGCATTTT,CASSSTGDGQPQHF
many,NA,TRBJ2-1,TRBV7-9,TGTGCCAGCAGTCCCCGTAGCGGAAACTCCTACAATGAGCAGTTCTTC,CASSPRSGNSYNEQFF
many,NA,TRBJ2-1,TRBV28,TGTGCCAGCGGAGAGGCTGAGCAGTTCTTC,CASGEAEQFF
many,NA,TRBJ2-1,TRBV30,TGTGCCGGGAGCGGATTCTACAATGAGCAGTTCTTC,CAGSGFYNEQFF
many,NA,TRBJ1-2,TRBV27,TGTGCCAGCAGTTCCCCGGGCAGGGGCGTTCAAGGCTACACCTTC,CASSSPGRGVQGYTF
many,NA,TRBJ1-5,TRBV28,TGTGCCAGCAGTTTCAGGGGCTTTGGGGAAACATACGATCAGCCCCAGCATTTT,CASSFRGFGETYDQPQHF
many,TRBD1,TRBJ1-5,TRBV4-1,TGCGCCAGCAGCTCAGGACAGGTTGGTCAGCCCCAGCATTTT,CASSSGQVGQPQHF
NA,TRBD2,TRBJ2-5,TRBV20-1,TGCAGTGCTAGAAGTGTCGCTAGCGGGAGAGGGTTGGAGACCCAGTACTTC,CSARSVASGRGLETQYF
few,NA,TRBJ2-1,TRBV4-1,TGCGCCAGCAGCCAGGGATTAGCGCGGACCTACAATGAGCAGTTCTTC,CASSQGLARTYNEQFF
many,NA,TRBJ1-4,TRBV2,TGTGCCAGCAGTTACGCAGGGTTAGGAAATGAAAAACTGTTTTTT,CASSYAGLGNEKLFF
many,TRBD1,TRBJ2-1,TRBV2,TGTGCCAGCAGGGGGGACAGTTCAAACAATGAGCAGTTCTTC,CASRGDSSNNEQFF
many,TRBD1,TRBJ1-5,TRBV6-1,TGTGCCAGCAGGTCGGGACAGGCTAGCAATCAGCCCCAGCATTTT,CASRSGQASNQPQHF
NA,NA,TRBJ1-5,TRBV6-1,TGTGCCAGCAGTGAACTACTGGGAGGGTACGATCAGCCCCAGCATTTT,CASSELLGGYDQPQHF
many,NA,TRBJ2-5,TRBV9,TGTGCCAGCAGCGTAGGTTCGGGAGTGGAGACCCAGTACTTC,CASSVGSGVETQYF
many,NA,TRBJ2-1,TRBV2,TGTGCCAGCAGGACAGATACCAATGAGCAGTTCTTC,CASRTDTNEQFF
NA,NA,TRBJ1-1,TRBV24-1,TGTGCCACCAGTGCGTCAGGGAGGGACACTGAAGCTTTCTTT,CATSASGRDTEAFF
many,NA,TRBJ2-6,TRBV3-1,TGTGCCAGCAGCCAATTTGGGGCCAACGTCCTGACTTTC,CASSQFGANVLTF
many,NA,TRBJ2-3,TRBV12-3/TRBV12-4,TGTGCCAGCAGTCCGTTCGGGGGCACAGATACGCAGTATTTT,CASSPFGGTDTQYF